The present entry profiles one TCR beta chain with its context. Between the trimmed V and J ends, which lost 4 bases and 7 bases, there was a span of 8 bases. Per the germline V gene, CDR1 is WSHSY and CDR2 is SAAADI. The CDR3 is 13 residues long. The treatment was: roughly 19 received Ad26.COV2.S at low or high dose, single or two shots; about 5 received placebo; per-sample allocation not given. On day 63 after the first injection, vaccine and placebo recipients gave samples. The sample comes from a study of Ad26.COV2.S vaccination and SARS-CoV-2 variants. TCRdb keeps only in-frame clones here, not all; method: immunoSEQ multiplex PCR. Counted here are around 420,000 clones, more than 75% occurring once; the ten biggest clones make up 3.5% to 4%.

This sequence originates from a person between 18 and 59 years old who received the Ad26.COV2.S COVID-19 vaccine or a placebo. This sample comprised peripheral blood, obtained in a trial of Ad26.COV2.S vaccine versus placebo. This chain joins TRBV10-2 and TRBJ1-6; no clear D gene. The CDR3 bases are TGCGCCAGCAGTGGGACGGAGAATTCACCCCTCCACTTT. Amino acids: CASSGTENSPLHF.